Below, 26 T cell receptor beta chains from the same sample are listed, as sequenced in a study of radiotherapy plus CTLA-4 blockade in lung cancer. The protocol was immunoSEQ multiplex PCR, while the TCRdb copy is restricted to in-frame clones and leaves out a portion. The sample has about 59,000 clones, 70% to 80% seen once. The source material was peripheral blood, sampled from a patient treated with radiotherapy plus ipilimumab. These receptors were obtained from a human donor with non-small cell lung cancer who had a complete response to radiotherapy plus ipilimumab.

The sample holds one count of this clone. The rearrangement uses TRBV7-2 and TRBJ1-5; D gene ambiguous. The V end lost 2 bases, the J end lost 0 bases, and 11 bases lay between the germline ends. The CDR3 spans 16 residues. Germline lookup yields CDR1 SGHTA and CDR2 FQGNSA. This CDR3 is CASSLYGQDSNQPQHF. The CDR3 DNA follows: TGTGCCAGCAGCTTATATGGCCAGGATAGCAATCAGCCCCAGCATTTT.

The chain is built from TRBV21-1 and TRBJ2-3; the table's TRBD2 call for D was not verified on the DNA. TRBV21-1 is a pseudogene segment. The CDR3 covers 16 residues. The CDR3 is CASSKGAGEKLNTQYF. As DNA, the CDR3 is TGTGCCAGCAGCAAAGGGGCGGGAGAAAAGCTGAATACGCAGTATTTT.

The chain recombines TRBV18 with TRBJ2-2; D perhaps matches TRBD1 (6 bases). The germline CDR1 and CDR2 sequences are KGHSH and LQKENI. This CDR3 has 16 residues. Trimming cost V 5 bases and J 0 bases, with 13 bases left between them. The CDR3 DNA reads as TGTGCCAGCTCAGTTCAGGGGACACCGAACACCGGGGAGCTGTTTTTT. It codes for CASSVQGTPNTGELFF.

The CDR3 spells CASSQGRVGVETQYF. CDR3 bases: TGCGCCAGCAGCCAAGGCAGGGTTGGCGTGGAGACCCAGTACTTC. This chain links TRBV4-3 with TRBJ2-5; possible D gene TRBD1, 5 bases. There are 15 residues in the CDR3. Germline-derived CDR1 and CDR2 are LGHNA and YSLEER. V lost 1 base, J lost 5 bases, and 14 bases lay in between.

This clone was found a few times. The chain carries TRBV5-1 and TRBJ2-6, with TRBD1 as a possible D gene (5 bases). The V gene's germline CDR1 is SGHRS and CDR2 YFSETQ. Trimming removed 0 bases at V and 2 bases at J, with 6 bases between. The CDR3 covers 15 residues. The CDR3 reads CASSLVGAGANVLTF. CDR3 coding DNA: TGCGCCAGCAGCTTGGTAGGGGCTGGGGCCAACGTCCTGACTTTC.

The chain employs TRBV6-1 and TRBJ1-2; TRBD1 might be the D (5 bases). This CDR3 comprises 14 residues. V gave up 6 bases and J gave up 6 bases, with 17 bases separating them. Germline CDR1 and CDR2: MNHNS and SASEGT. The CDR3 spells CASRAWQGSDGYTF. The CDR3 DNA reads as TGTGCCAGCAGGGCTTGGCAGGGATCGGATGGCTACACCTTC.

Written as DNA, the CDR3 is TGTGCCAGCAGTTGGAGAGCGGGAGGCTTTGGAGTAACCTACAATGAGCAGTTCTTC. Amino acids: CASSWRAGGFGVTYNEQFF. This sequence joins TRBV11-2 and TRBJ2-1, with 9 bases matching TRBD2. The CDR3 spans 19 residues. CDR1 is SGHAT and CDR2 is FQNNGV in the germline V gene. V lost 6 bases, J lost 2 bases, and 17 bases stayed unmatched.

This clone was seen a single time. The rearrangement links TRBV6-5 to TRBJ1-1; D is undetermined. Trimming pared 4 bases from V and 1 base from J, leaving 10 bases between. From germline, CDR1 is MNHEY and CDR2 SVGAGI. CDR3 length equals 14 residues. DNA of the CDR3: TGTGCCAGCAGTTCCCCGAGACAGAACACTGAAGCTTTCTTT. Its protein is CASSSPRQNTEAFF.

This clone occurred once. The rearrangement joins TRBV19 to TRBJ2-1; 12 bases line up with TRBD2. After removal of 8 bases from V and 9 bases from J, the junction contained 8 bases not matched to a gene. This CDR3 comprises 14 residues. Germline V CDR1 and CDR2: LNHDA, SQIVND (reference sequence). For the CDR3, the DNA is TGTGCCAGTCTGGCTAGCGGGAGGGCCAGTGAGCAGTTCTTC. The encoded protein is CASLASGRASEQFF.

In this sample, this clone turned up a few times. This rearrangement joins TRBV19 to TRBJ1-1; TRBD1 is a possible D gene (5 bases). The V gene lost 6 bases and the J gene lost 0 bases, with 11 bases spanning the gap. CDR1 and CDR2 from the germline V gene are LNHDA and SQIVND (reference sequence). This CDR3 spans 14 amino acids. CDR3 coding DNA: TGTGCCAGTAGCATGGGGGGGATGAACACTGAAGCTTTCTTT. It translates to CASSMGGMNTEAFF.

The V call is TRBV7-2, the J call TRBJ2-5; the match to TRBD1 covers 8 bases. Germline assignment: CDR1 SGHTA and CDR2 FQGNSA. The V and J ends lost 4 bases and 5 bases, in that order; junction bases with no gene match: 9. The CDR3 has 15 residues. The CDR3 sequence is CASSSVGTGVETQYF. As DNA, the CDR3 is TGTGCCAGCAGCTCGGTCGGGACAGGTGTTGAGACCCAGTACTTC.

The CDR3 DNA follows: TGTGCCGCGGAGCGGCGGGACACAGATACGCAGTATTTT. The encoded protein is CAAERRDTDTQYF. The gene calls are TRBV28 and TRBJ2-3; TRBD2 might be the D (6 bases). The V end lost 11 bases, the J end lost 2 bases, and 14 bases lay between the germline ends. Germline V gives CDR1 MDHEN, CDR2 SYDVKM. This CDR3 is 13 amino acids long.

The chain links TRBV15 to TRBJ1-1, with unresolved D. Trimming pared 2 bases from V and 8 bases from J, leaving 12 bases between. CDR1 is LNHNV, CDR2 YYDKDF, per germline (reference sequence). This CDR3 region has 13 residues. CDR3 loop: CATSRSRHLEAFF. CDR3 sequence (DNA): TGTGCCACCAGCAGATCTCGTCACCTAGAAGCTTTCTTT.

This clone has more than one count but fewer than ten. The germline gene is not matched at one end of the junction; a read error may be the cause. The CDR3 coding sequence is TGTGCCAGCAGCCTAGCGGGGGGAAGCACAGATACGCAGTATTTT. Amino acid sequence: CASSLAGGSTDTQYF. The chain employs TRBV7-9 and TRBJ2-3, with 11 bases that match TRBD2. The CDR3 is made up of 15 amino acids. Germline-derived CDR1 and CDR2 are SEHNR and FQNEAQ (reference sequence).

The rearrangement links TRBV10-2 to TRBJ2-7; 10 positions match TRBD2. This CDR3 spans 14 amino acids. Germline V gene sequence: CDR1 WSHSY, CDR2 SAAADI. J gave up 1 base and V 11 bases, and 8 bases lay outside the gene matches. DNA for the CDR3: TGCGCCTGCCAGAGCGGGGGGGCGTCCTACGAGCAGTACTTC. Amino acid sequence: CACQSGGASYEQYF.

In nucleotides, the CDR3 is TGTGCCAGCGGGACAGGGGATAGCGAGCAGTACTTC. Amino acid sequence: CASGTGDSEQYF. The rearrangement uses TRBV7-8 and TRBJ2-7; 10 bases are shared with TRBD1. The CDR3 totals 12 residues. Per the germline V gene, CDR1 is SGHVS and CDR2 is FQNEAQ. V gave up 8 bases and J gave up 6 bases; unmatched junction bases: 4.

This chain connects TRBV6-5 to TRBJ2-6; D is uncertain. The germline V gene has CDR1 MNHEY and CDR2 SVGAGI. This CDR3 has 16 residues. V shed 4 bases and J shed 1 base, with 11 bases lying between them. As DNA, the CDR3 is TGTGCCAGCAGTTCATACAGTATATCTGGGGCCAACGTCCTGACTTTC. This sequence encodes CASSSYSISGANVLTF.

This chain connects TRBV6-5 to TRBJ2-2; perhaps TRBD2 as D (5 bases). The V gene lost 6 bases and the J gene lost 1 base, with 9 bases spanning the gap. The CDR3 contains 14 residues. In germline, CDR1 is MNHEY, CDR2 SVGAGI. The CDR3 loop reads CASSPGGNTGELFF. The CDR3 coding sequence is TGTGCCAGCAGCCCTGGAGGGAACACCGGGGAGCTGTTTTTT.

This clone came up a few times. The genes are TRBV27 and TRBJ2-5; TRBD2 agrees at 12 bases. Losses at the gene ends were 6 bases for V and 5 bases for J; bases not matched to a gene: 7. The CDR3 has 15 residues. The V gene's germline CDR1 is MNHEY and CDR2 SMNVEV (reference sequence). The CDR3 bases are TGTGCCAGCAGACGAGGACTAGCGGGGATGGAGACCCAGTACTTC. Protein sequence: CASRRGLAGMETQYF.

This clone appeared a single time. The gene calls are TRBV19 and TRBJ2-7, with 9 nucleotides matching TRBD2. CDR1 and CDR2 (germline): LNHDA, SQIVND (reference sequence). The CDR3 is 15 amino acids. Trimming cost V 4 bases and J 6 bases; bases outside gene matches: 10. CDR3 nucleotides: TGTGCCAGTAGTAAGGGACTAGCCGGCGTCGGCGAGCAGTACTTC. Translated: CASSKGLAGVGEQYF.

The J gene is TRBJ1-2, the V gene TRBV6-5; D unresolved. From germline, CDR1 is MNHEY and CDR2 SVGAGI. The CDR3 is 15 amino acids. V dropped 4 bases and J dropped 6 bases, with 18 bases sitting between them. Here the CDR3 DNA reads TGTGCCAGCAGTTCCGAAGGAAGCGATTACCATGGCTACACCTTC. The encoded protein is CASSSEGSDYHGYTF.

The rearrangement uses TRBV5-5 and TRBJ2-7; TRBD2 aligns across 12 bases. Germline CDR1 is SGHKS and CDR2 is YYEKEE (reference sequence). CDR3 length equals 17 residues. Germline trimming cut 4 bases from V and 1 base from J; bases unmatched to any gene: 9. CDR3 sequence (DNA): TGTGCCAGCAGCCCGGTACCGACTAGCGGGGGATCCTACGAGCAGTACTTC. Translation gives CASSPVPTSGGSYEQYF.

The chain uses TRBV6-5 and TRBJ2-7; perhaps TRBD2 as D (6 bases). Germline V gene lookup returns CDR1 MNHEY and CDR2 SVGAGI. V lost 4 bases to trimming and J lost 5 bases, with 15 bases between them. This CDR3 has 14 residues. This CDR3 reads CASSSTPGAHEQYF. For the CDR3, the DNA is TGTGCCAGCAGTTCGACTCCGGGAGCCCACGAGCAGTACTTC.

This clone occurred a few times. The CDR3 spells CASSQPEPGQGLNQPQHF. DNA of the CDR3: TGCGCCAGCAGCCAACCGGAACCGGGACAGGGCTTAAATCAGCCCCAGCATTTT. The V gene is TRBV4-3, the J gene TRBJ1-5, with 9 bases matching TRBD1. Germline trimming cut 2 bases from V and 4 bases from J; bases unmatched to any gene: 12. This CDR3 spans 18 amino acids. From germline, CDR1 is LGHNA and CDR2 YSLEER.

There are a few counts of this clone. The CDR3 nucleotides read TGTGCCAGCAGCGTAGGGGACAGTGTTATCAATGAGCAGTTCTTC. Protein product: CASSVGDSVINEQFF. The rearrangement joins TRBV9 to TRBJ2-1, with TRBD1 identical over 7 bases. Germline values: CDR1 SGDLS, CDR2 YYNGEE. The CDR3 totals 15 residues. V was pared by 0 bases and J by 6 bases, with 6 bases of the junction left unmatched.

The chain carries TRBV18 and TRBJ2-1; D is unresolved. The CDR3 length is 13 residues. Trimming removed 1 base from V and 7 bases from J, with 8 bases in between. Germline V gives CDR1 KGHSH, CDR2 LQKENI. CDR3 nucleotide sequence: TGTGCCAGCTCACCACAAGCTAGGAATGAGCAGTTCTTC. As protein: CASSPQARNEQFF.